These 18 T cell receptor beta chains originate from one sample sequenced in a study of T cells in Graves' hyperthyroidism and ophthalmopathy. RNA transcripts yielded amplified TCR beta CDR3 regions. First-round RT-PCR of the TCR CDR3 relied on the HTBI primer set. TCRdb passed the multiplex PCR reads through MiXCR, listing each CDR3 protein once. The sample carries over 500,000 distinct CDR3 sequences, approximately 17% recorded once. Material for sequencing was blood. The receptor set was obtained from a woman under 30 with Graves' ophthalmopathy.

The V and J genes are TRBV4-3 and TRBJ2-1; 7 bases match TRBD1. From germline, CDR1 is LGHNA and CDR2 YSLEER. The length of the CDR3 is 16 residues. V dropped 0 bases and J dropped 4; count of bases not matched to a gene: 6. CDR3 region: CASSQDRVTGYNEQFF. The CDR3 bases are TGCGCCAGCAGCCAAGATCGGGTGACAGGGTACAATGAGCAGTTCTTC.

The chain carries TRBV5-4 and TRBJ1-2; D remains unclear. The CDR3 spans 15 residues. V lost 5 bases and J 6 bases, leaving 20 bases between the germline ends. From germline, CDR1 is SGHNT and CDR2 YYREEE (reference sequence). In nucleotides, the CDR3 is TGTGCCAGCAGGCCAAGGGTTGGAACAGTAGATGGCTACACCTTC. Protein sequence: CASRPRVGTVDGYTF. The full variable domain, in which reference TRBV5-4 and TRBJ1-2 provide the parts outside the CDR3, is ETGVTQSPTHLIKTRGQQVTLRCSSQSGHNTVSWYQQALGQGPQFIFQYYREEENGRGNFPPRFSGLQFPNYSSELNVNALELDDSALYLCASRPRVGTVDGYTFGSGTRLTVV.

V and J are TRBV7-2 and TRBJ2-1, with 8 positions matching TRBD2. Germline V gene lookup returns CDR1 SGHTA and CDR2 FQGNSA. The CDR3 contains 17 residues. The J segment lost 0 bases and the V segment lost 3 bases, leaving 7 bases of the junction unmatched. CDR3 amino acids: CASSLVAGGSSYNEQFF. The CDR3 DNA follows: TGTGCCAGCAGCTTGGTGGCGGGAGGAAGCTCCTACAATGAGCAGTTCTTC.

V and J are TRBV6-1 and TRBJ2-2; D is tentatively TRBD1 or TRBD2 (5 bases each). The ends were cut back, 6 bases at V and 1 base at J, with 12 bases in the middle. The CDR3 has 15 amino acids. In germline, CDR1 is MNHNS, CDR2 SASEGT. The CDR3 bases are TGTGCCAGCAGACCCGGGACCGAGAACACCGGGGAGCTGTTTTTT. This gives the protein CASRPGTENTGELFF.

This clonotype was found many times. The chain uses TRBV3-1 and TRBJ1-4; TRBD1 aligns across 11 bases. CDR1 is LGHDT and CDR2 is YNNKEL in the germline V gene (reference sequence). The V segment lost 4 bases and the J segment 8 bases; nucleotides outside the gene matches: 3. This CDR3 is 14 amino acids long. The CDR3 coding sequence is TGTGCCAGCAGCCCGGACAGGGGGCTCGAAAAACTGTTTTTT. Translation gives CASSPDRGLEKLFF.

The sample holds many counts of this clonotype. The chain is built from TRBV20-1 and TRBJ1-2; possible D gene TRBD1, 6 bases. The CDR3 has 13 amino acids. V was shortened by 5 bases and J by 4 bases, with 14 bases between the two germline ends. The V gene's germline CDR1 is DFQATT and CDR2 SNEGSKA (reference sequence). CDR3 amino acids: CSASGQPPYGYTF. In DNA, the CDR3 is TGCAGTGCTTCTGGACAGCCTCCCTATGGCTACACCTTC.

The chain has TRBV6-1 and TRBJ2-5; a possible D gene is TRBD2 (6 bases). This CDR3 spans 16 amino acids. Looked up from germline, CDR1 is MNHNS and CDR2 is SASEGT. Trimming removed 1 base from V and 5 bases from J, with 17 bases in between. The CDR3 here is CASSEGSSGGVETQYF. The CDR3 bases are TGTGCCAGCAGTGAAGGGTCCTCGGGCGGGGTCGAGACCCAGTACTTC.

The chain joins TRBV5-5 to TRBJ2-5; D ambiguous. V lost 1 base, J lost 11 bases, and 9 bases lay in between. The CDR3 sequence is 11 residues long. Germline values: CDR1 SGHKS, CDR2 YYEKEE (reference sequence). CDR3 sequence: CASSLSVTQYF. In DNA form, the CDR3 reads TGTGCCAGCAGCTTGTCGGTGACTCAGTACTTC.

This clonotype was seen many times. The chain couples TRBV27 to TRBJ1-6; TRBD1 aligns across 10 bases. Germline CDR1 is MNHEY and CDR2 is SMNVEV (reference sequence). CDR3 size: 14 residues. V gave up 0 bases and J gave up 12 bases; unmatched junction bases: 2. CDR3 protein: CASSLSGTGVPLHF. CDR3 in DNA: TGTGCCAGCAGTTTATCGGGGACAGGGGTACCCCTCCACTTT.

The chain carries TRBV7-9 and TRBJ2-1, with D possibly matching TRBD2 (5 bases). This CDR3 is 13 amino acids long. V was shortened by 3 bases and J by 6 bases, with 9 bases between the two germline ends. Germline V CDR1 and CDR2: SEHNR, FQNEAQ (reference sequence). CDR3 protein: CASSFGEGNEQFF. The CDR3 nucleotides are TGTGCCAGCAGCTTCGGGGAAGGCAATGAGCAGTTCTTC.

This clonotype was counted at least ten times. The genes are TRBV11-2 and TRBJ2-4; the D gene is possibly TRBD2 (6 bases). Looked up from germline, CDR1 is SGHAT and CDR2 is FQNNGV. This CDR3 has 15 residues. The V and J ends lost 2 bases and 0 bases respectively, with 8 bases between them. CDR3 protein: CASSLQGLAKNIQYF. The CDR3 nucleotides read TGTGCCAGCAGCTTACAGGGACTAGCCAAAAACATTCAGTACTTC.

This clonotype was seen many times. The chain uses TRBV11-2 and TRBJ2-7; D is ambiguous. Germline V gene lookup returns CDR1 SGHAT and CDR2 FQNNGV. The CDR3 has 13 residues. The ends were cut back, 1 base at V and 3 bases at J, with 7 bases in the middle. The CDR3 DNA reads TGTGCCAGCAGCTTAGCTCAAAACTACGAGCAGTACTTC. The encoded protein is CASSLAQNYEQYF. Variable domain in full (rest from reference TRBV11-2 and TRBJ2-7): EAGVAQSPRYKIIEKRQSVAFWCNPISGHATLYWYQQILGQGPKLLIQFQNNGVVDDSQLPKDRFSAERLKGVDSTLKIQPAKLEDSAVYLCASSLAQNYEQYFGPGTRLTVT.

In its sample, this clonotype was seen many times. J is TRBJ1-1 and V is TRBV12-3 or TRBV12-4; weak D call: TRBD1 (5 bases). The CDR3 runs to 14 residues. Trimming cost V 5 bases and J 6 bases, with 16 bases left between them. The CDR3 protein is CASSPSQTGAEAFF. CDR3 sequence (DNA): TGTGCCAGCAGTCCCTCTCAGACGGGGGCTGAAGCTTTCTTT.

This clonotype showed up just a few times. V usage is TRBV7-2 and J usage is TRBJ1-2, with D perhaps TRBD1 (5 bases). Germline CDR1 SGHTA, CDR2 FQGNSA. This CDR3 region has 15 residues. The V end lost 4 bases, the J end lost 5 bases, and 17 bases lay between the germline ends. The CDR3 is CASSYPGTVFYGYTF. The CDR3 coding sequence is TGTGCCAGCAGCTATCCCGGGACCGTATTTTATGGCTACACCTTC.

This clonotype was counted a few times. The rearrangement joins TRBV10-3 to TRBJ2-7, with TRBD1 matching over 11 bases. Germline lookup yields CDR1 ENHRY and CDR2 SYGVKD. V lost 6 bases and J lost 6; bases outside the gene matches: 13. There are 16 residues in the CDR3. This chain's CDR3 is CAIRSFGQGAVSEQYF. The CDR3 DNA reads as TGTGCCATCAGAAGCTTCGGACAGGGGGCTGTCAGCGAGCAGTACTTC.

This clonotype was counted at least ten times. The CDR3 protein is CASSFGGGRVNSPLHF. For the CDR3, the DNA is TGTGCCAGCAGTTTCGGGGGAGGCAGGGTGAATTCACCCCTCCACTTT. The chain recombines TRBV12-3 or TRBV12-4 with TRBJ1-6; the D gene is possibly TRBD1 (5 bases). V dropped 3 bases and J dropped 7 bases, with 16 bases sitting between them. CDR3 length: 16 residues.

This clonotype was counted a few times. The CDR3 region is CSAREGLAGTYEQYF. DNA of the CDR3: TGCAGTGCTAGAGAGGGGCTAGCGGGAACCTACGAGCAGTACTTC. The V and J genes are TRBV20-1 and TRBJ2-7, with 9 nucleotides matching TRBD2. The CDR3 is 15 amino acids. J was trimmed by 2 bases and V by 0 bases; bases with no gene match: 5. CDR1 and CDR2 from the germline V gene are DFQATT and SNEGSKA (reference sequence).

This clonotype occurred many times. The chain is built from TRBV12-3 or TRBV12-4 and TRBJ1-2; 8 positions match TRBD1. The CDR3 totals 13 residues. With V trimmed by 6 bases and J by 6 bases, 6 bases remained unmatched. The CDR3 is CASSTTGVNGYTF. As DNA, the CDR3 is TGTGCCAGCAGCACGACAGGGGTGAATGGCTACACCTTC.